This TCR beta chain stems from a study of shared clonotypes between healthy human individuals. Study-wide findings and caveats: Though the depth was large, rarefaction showed that sorted-subset sequencing was incomplete. On the whole, naive subsets had larger estimated richness than memory subsets had. Clonotypes shared by all four donors outscored non-shared clonotypes in generation probability.

At a deep level, the assay was run. Only in-frame clones appear in the TCRdb table, and some are missing; sequencing was by immunoSEQ multiplex PCR. The sample consists of some 650,000 clones, roughly 97% of them appearing once. Note on this clone: Its specificity is unknown.

This CDR3 is 14 amino acids long. CDR1 is MDHEN, CDR2 SYDVKM, per germline. With 6 bases clipped from V and 4 bases from J, the junction kept 8 bases outside the gene matches. What was sequenced was naive CD4+ T cells sorted from blood. Subset specified: CD45RA+ positively selected. The sequence came from a woman aged 30 to 39 in good health. The gene calls are TRBV28 and TRBJ1-2; 7 bases fit TRBD1. CDR3 DNA: TGTGCCAGCAGATACTCAGGGGGTGGCTATGGCTACACCTTC. Amino acids: CASRYSGGGYGYTF.